The rows below give T cell receptor beta chains drawn from one sample of a study of blood T cell repertoires in COVID-19. The data were produced by immunoSEQ multiplex PCR, yet TCRdb's version contains in-frame clones alone and is incomplete. The table shows under 120,000 clones, with approximately 62% occurring only once. Sample: peripheral blood. The receptors come from an older man with acute or convalescent COVID-19. Each CDR3 is given with its conserved first and last residue. A D gene is named only where the DNA matches it firmly. Clone size is stated in some rows and not others, as once, few, many or a class when expanded.

clone_size j_call v_call d_call cdr3_aa cdr3_nt
- TRBJ1-4 TRBV7-8 TRBD1 CASSPRQGGATNEKLFF TGTGCCAGCAGCCCGCGACAGGGGGGCGCAACTAATGAAAAACTGTTTTTT
- TRBJ2-1 TRBV5-1 - CASDSMGQGGQGEQFF TGCGCCAGCGACAGCATGGGGCAGGGAGGCCAAGGTGAGCAGTTCTTC
- TRBJ2-2 TRBV2 TRBD1 CASKTGVSPTGELFF TGTGCCAGCAAGACAGGGGTTTCCCCCACCGGGGAGCTGTTTTTT
- TRBJ2-2 TRBV2 TRBD2 CASDGLAGELFF TGTGCCAGTGACGGACTAGCCGGGGAGCTGTTTTTT
- TRBJ2-1 TRBV28 TRBD1 CATRQGGNEQFF TGTGCCACCAGACAGGGTGGGAATGAGCAGTTCTTC
- TRBJ2-7 TRBV19 - CASRAGRSYEQYF TGTGCCAGTAGGGCGGGCCGCTCCTACGAGCAGTACTTC
- TRBJ1-2 TRBV27 - CATAVRGHNYGYTF TGTGCCACCGCCGTCCGTGGGCATAACTATGGCTACACCTTC
- TRBJ2-5 TRBV28 - CASSLRFGPSYF TGTGCCAGCAGTTTAAGGTTTGGGCCCTCGTACTTC
- TRBJ2-1 TRBV5-8 TRBD1 CASSTGRGRHDPHNEQFF TGTGCCAGCAGCACTGGAAGGGGGCGGCACGACCCCCACAATGAGCAGTTCTTC
- TRBJ2-3 TRBV7-8 - CASNPDRADTQYF TGTGCCAGCAACCCAGACCGGGCAGATACGCAGTATTTT
- TRBJ2-7 TRBV18 - CASSTNGGGNEQYF TGTGCCAGCTCCACGAACGGTGGAGGGAACGAGCAGTACTTC
- TRBJ2-5 TRBV6-5 TRBD1 CASTLGGQGWETQYF TGTGCCAGCACCCTAGGGGGACAGGGTTGGGAGACCCAGTACTTC
- TRBJ2-5 TRBV9 TRBD2 CASSASGGWETQYF TGTGCCAGCAGCGCCAGCGGGGGGTGGGAGACCCAGTACTTC
- TRBJ1-1 TRBV12-3/TRBV12-4 - CASSLEGIAEAFF TGTGCCAGCAGTTTGGAGGGGATAGCTGAAGCTTTCTTT
- TRBJ1-6 TRBV28 - CASSLPILTGFTVEPLHF TGTGCCAGCAGTTTACCTATCCTCACAGGGTTCACTGTGGAACCCCTCCACTTT
- TRBJ2-7 TRBV28 - CASSIWGSQGYEQYF TGTGCCAGCAGCATCTGGGGCAGCCAAGGATACGAGCAGTACTTC
- TRBJ1-2 TRBV24-1 - CATSDLGSPYGYTF TGTGCCACCAGTGATTTGGGGAGTCCCTATGGCTACACCTTC
- TRBJ2-5 TRBV12-3/TRBV12-4 TRBD2 CASSASGTLELYF TGTGCCAGCAGTGCTAGCGGGACATTGGAACTCTACTTC
few TRBJ2-2 TRBV19 TRBD1 CASSIGTGDAGELFF TGTGCCAGTAGTATAGGGACAGGGGATGCCGGGGAGCTGTTTTTT
- TRBJ1-2 TRBV24-1 - CATRGEGGYTF TGTGCCACCCGGGGAGAGGGTGGCTACACCTTC
- TRBJ2-7 TRBV7-9 - CASSRQVSYEQYF TGTGCCAGCAGCCGACAGGTATCCTACGAGCAGTACTTC
- TRBJ1-3 TRBV5-1 TRBD1 CASSSRPTGYGDTIYF TGCGCCAGCAGCAGCAGACCGACAGGGTACGGGGACACCATATATTTT
- TRBJ1-1 TRBV29-1 - CSVAGHPNTEAFF TGCAGCGTGGCCGGACACCCGAACACTGAAGCTTTCTTT
- TRBJ2-5 TRBV30 TRBD2 CAWSVLAPWSETQYF TGTGCCTGGAGTGTACTAGCGCCCTGGAGCGAGACCCAGTACTTC
- TRBJ2-1 TRBV14 TRBD2 CASSGRTSGRAIEQFF TGTGCCAGCAGCGGACGGACTAGCGGGAGGGCAATTGAGCAGTTCTTC
- TRBJ2-2 TRBV4-3 - CASSQDGQFTGELFF TGCGCCAGCAGCCAAGATGGGCAGTTCACCGGGGAGCTGTTTTTT